The rows below give T cell receptor beta chains drawn from one sample of a study of T cell responses to AZD1222 COVID-19 vaccine. Measured with immunoSEQ multiplex PCR; TCRdb has only the in-frame clones, and not every one. The sample lists 150,000 or so clones, around 83% occurring once. Sequenced here: peripheral blood, sampled on day 0 of MenACWY control vaccination. These TCRs come from an adult in good health. Each CDR3 is given with its conserved first and last residue. A D gene is named only where the DNA matches it firmly. For some rows the clone size is stated as once, few or many, or as a class when expanded; others skip it.

d_call	clone_size	v_call	j_call	cdr3_aa	cdr3_nt
TRBD2	NA	TRBV28	TRBJ2-1	CATRTSGGASSYNEQFF	TGTGCCACCCGGACTAGCGGGGGGGCTAGCTCCTACAATGAGCAGTTCTTC
NA	NA	TRBV18	TRBJ1-5	CASSSAPQASNQPQHF	TGTGCCAGCTCATCGGCCCCGCAGGCCAGCAATCAGCCCCAGCATTTT
TRBD2	many	TRBV7-9	TRBJ2-3	CASSLMLAGDTQYF	TGTGCCAGCAGCTTAATGCTAGCGGGGGATACGCAGTATTTT
TRBD1	NA	TRBV2	TRBJ1-5	CASSGQGAGSSYSNQPQHF	TGTGCCAGCAGTGGACAGGGGGCCGGGTCCTCTTATAGCAATCAGCCCCAGCATTTT
NA	NA	TRBV18	TRBJ2-3	CASSALAITQYF	TGTGCCAGCTCAGCCTTAGCAATCACGCAGTATTTT
TRBD1	NA	TRBV6-5	TRBJ1-5	CASSLRTGGLHQPQHF	TGTGCCAGCAGTTTACGGACAGGGGGCCTCCATCAGCCCCAGCATTTT
NA	NA	TRBV20-1	TRBJ1-6	CSAGTGSPLHF	TGCAGTGCAGGGACCGGGTCACCCCTCCACTTT
NA	NA	TRBV27	TRBJ1-5	CASSLTLNQPQHF	TGTGCCAGCAGTTTAACCTTGAATCAGCCCCAGCATTTT
NA	NA	TRBV7-8	TRBJ2-1	CASSLEAGAVNEQFF	TGTGCCAGCAGCTTAGAGGCTGGAGCGGTAAATGAGCAGTTCTTC
TRBD1	once	TRBV7-9	TRBJ1-2	CASSLTTGGNGYTF	TGTGCCAGCAGCCTCACTACAGGGGGGAACGGCTACACCTTC
NA	NA	TRBV6-2/TRBV6-3	TRBJ1-4	CASSYWPGQLNEKLFF	TGTGCCAGCAGTTATTGGCCGGGGCAACTTAATGAAAAACTGTTTTTT
NA	NA	TRBV19	TRBJ1-1	CASSMGTLAEAFF	TGTGCCAGTAGCATGGGGACACTAGCTGAAGCTTTCTTT
TRBD1	NA	TRBV5-1	TRBJ1-4	CASSWGPGQNNEKLFF	TGCGCCAGCAGCTGGGGCCCGGGACAGAATAATGAAAAACTGTTTTTT
NA	NA	TRBV5-5	TRBJ2-2	CASSLGLTGELFF	TGTGCCAGCAGCTTGGGACTCACCGGGGAGCTGTTTTTT
NA	NA	TRBV7-9	TRBJ1-2	CASSLRRAFTF	TGTGCCAGCAGCTTACGTCGTGCCTTCACCTTC
NA	NA	TRBV6-5	TRBJ1-6	CASSYSSGRNSPLHF	TGTGCCAGCAGTTACTCGTCAGGGCGTAATTCACCCCTCCACTTT
TRBD2	NA	TRBV15	TRBJ2-3	CATSRERGGWDTQYF	TGTGCCACCAGCAGAGAGCGGGGGGGCTGGGATACGCAGTATTTT
NA	many	TRBV27	TRBJ2-2	CASSLMGAPAGELFF	TGTGCCAGCAGTTTAATGGGGGCGCCGGCCGGGGAGCTGTTTTTT
TRBD2	few	TRBV29-1	TRBJ2-5	CSVVALAGGQETQYF	TGCAGCGTTGTGGCCCTAGCGGGGGGACAAGAGACCCAGTACTTC
NA	NA	TRBV7-8	TRBJ2-5	CASSSPTWGETQYF	TGTGCCAGCAGCTCGCCGACATGGGGGGAGACCCAGTACTTC
NA	NA	TRBV7-3	TRBJ1-4	CASSYGPGEGEKLFF	TGTGCCAGCAGCTATGGGCCGGGTGAAGGTGAAAAACTGTTTTTT
NA	few	TRBV5-1	TRBJ1-1	CASSLWAGREAFF	TGCGCCAGCAGCTTGTGGGCAGGGAGGGAGGCTTTCTTT
NA	NA	TRBV19	TRBJ1-6	CASSMYRSGLNSPLHF	TGTGCCAGTAGTATGTATCGATCCGGCCTCAATTCACCCCTCCACTTT
NA	NA	TRBV7-9	TRBJ1-3	CASSLTVSGNTIYF	TGTGCCAGCAGCCTGACAGTATCTGGAAACACCATATATTTT
NA	NA	TRBV29-1	TRBJ1-2	CSVGIIQAPNYGYTF	TGCAGCGTTGGAATCATCCAGGCCCCAAACTATGGCTACACCTTC
TRBD2	NA	TRBV3-1/TRBV3-2	TRBJ2-3	CASSPWGGDTQYF	TGTGCCAGCAGCCCCTGGGGGGGAGATACGCAGTATTTT
TRBD2	few	TRBV7-6	TRBJ2-1	CASSLTSGGGGNEQFF	TGTGCCAGCAGCTTGACTAGCGGGGGCGGTGGCAATGAGCAGTTCTTC
TRBD1	NA	TRBV29-1	TRBJ1-5	CSVGETGGGQPQHF	TGCAGCGTAGGGGAGACAGGGGGCGGTCAGCCCCAGCATTTT
NA	NA	TRBV7-9	TRBJ1-4	CASSLFDDNEKLFF	TGTGCCAGCAGCTTATTCGACGACAATGAAAAACTGTTTTTT
NA	NA	TRBV30	TRBJ2-2	CAWSGTASLNTGELFF	TGTGCCTGGAGTGGGACAGCAAGCTTAAACACCGGGGAGCTGTTTTTT
NA	NA	TRBV7-9	TRBJ2-2	CASSQTNTGELFF	TGTGCCAGCAGCCAAACGAACACCGGGGAGCTGTTTTTT
NA	few	TRBV15	TRBJ1-5	CATSRDSPGSQHF	TGTGCCACCAGCAGAGACTCCCCGGGATCCCAGCATTTT
NA	NA	TRBV27	TRBJ1-1	CASSFSLQGGDTEAFF	TGTGCCAGCAGTTTTTCCTTACAGGGTGGCGACACTGAAGCTTTCTTT
NA	NA	TRBV4-1	TRBJ1-2	CASSQENSIYGYTF	TGCGCCAGCAGCCAAGAGAACAGTATTTATGGCTACACCTTC
NA	once	TRBV2	TRBJ1-5	CASSPLGYDQPQHF	TGTGCCAGCAGTCCACTGGGGTATGATCAGCCCCAGCATTTT
NA	once	TRBV25-1	TRBJ1-3	CASSEGPSTGNTIYF	TGTGCCAGCAGTGAGGGGCCCTCCACTGGAAACACCATATATTTT
TRBD1	NA	TRBV6-2/TRBV6-3	TRBJ1-3	CASSYPGTASGNTIYF	TGTGCCAGCAGTTACCCCGGGACAGCCTCTGGAAACACCATATATTTT
TRBD1	NA	TRBV19	TRBJ2-7	CASRRTGGVLWEQYF	TGTGCCAGTAGAAGGACAGGGGGCGTGTTGTGGGAGCAGTACTTC
NA	NA	TRBV28	TRBJ1-2	CASSEPHREGYTF	TGTGCCAGCAGCGAACCCCACAGGGAAGGCTACACCTTC
NA	once	TRBV6-6	TRBJ1-1	CASSYRRTDEAFF	TGTGCCAGCAGTTACCGGCGGACGGATGAAGCTTTCTTT
TRBD1	few	TRBV4-1	TRBJ1-2	CASSQDRQGVPMRGYTF	TGCGCCAGCAGCCAAGACCGACAGGGGGTCCCTATGAGGGGCTACACCTTC
NA	NA	TRBV6-5	TRBJ1-3	CASKMSSGNTIYF	TGTGCCAGCAAAATGAGCTCTGGAAACACCATATATTTT
TRBD2	once	TRBV3-1/TRBV3-2	TRBJ2-1	CASSQDALAGREFF	TGTGCCAGCAGCCAAGACGCACTAGCGGGGCGCGAGTTCTTC
NA	NA	TRBV7-9	TRBJ2-7	CASSLAGGNYEQYF	TGTGCCAGCAGCTTAGCGGGCGGGAACTACGAGCAGTACTTC
TRBD1	NA	TRBV7-8	TRBJ1-3	CASSLLTGLNTIYF	TGTGCCAGCAGCTTACTGACAGGGTTAAACACCATATATTTT
NA	few	TRBV5-1	TRBJ1-3	CASSSAARASGNTIYF	TGCGCCAGCAGCTCTGCCGCCAGGGCTTCTGGAAACACCATATATTTT
NA	NA	TRBV18	TRBJ1-1	CASSPRQGDTEAFF	TGTGCCAGCTCACCACGCCAGGGTGACACTGAAGCTTTCTTT
NA	NA	TRBV27	TRBJ2-1	CASSFGVAYNEQFF	TGTGCCAGCAGTTTTGGCGTCGCCTACAATGAGCAGTTCTTC
TRBD1	NA	TRBV19	TRBJ2-2	CASSKAGRGRIGELFF	TGTGCCAGTAGTAAGGCGGGCAGGGGGCGTATCGGGGAGCTGTTTTTT
TRBD1	NA	TRBV5-1	TRBJ2-7	CASSFGTGVTSYEQYF	TGCGCCAGCAGCTTCGGGACAGGGGTTACCTCCTACGAGCAGTACTTC
NA	NA	TRBV9	TRBJ1-3	CASGIPGNTIYF	TGTGCCAGCGGAATACCTGGAAACACCATATATTTT
NA	NA	TRBV5-1	TRBJ1-1	CASSLAGMPTEAFF	TGCGCCAGCAGCTTGGCCGGGATGCCCACTGAAGCTTTCTTT